The entry below describes one TCR beta chain. Its target is unknown. Indicated time point: week 47, end of study. Doses consisted of 300 ug of mutant IDH1 20-mer peptide each, paired with topical imiquimod. The study gave patients eight vaccinations in weeks 1, 3, 5, 7, 11, 15, 19, 23. Donor tumors were new WHO grade 3 or 4 IDH1-mutant, ATRX-lost astrocytomas. This CDR3 is built from 15 residues. Germline CDR1 reads MDHEN; CDR2 reads SYDVKM. Trimming cost V 6 bases and J 1 base, with 16 bases left between them. The sample originates from a study of a mutant IDH1 vaccine in newly diagnosed glioma. About the research overall: Receipt of radiotherapy, temozolomide, or both preceded the study, and most received both. Study observations and caveats: Around 93% of patients showed vaccine-induced immune responses across multiple MHC alleles.

Produced via immunoSEQ multiplex PCR; TCRdb's table is partial and in-frame only. The sample lists under 15,000 clones; about 80% were seen once. This specimen was PBMCs, taken from a glioma patient whose treatment included an IDH1 peptide vaccine. This TCR was recovered from a woman aged 40-49 years with glioma. The V call is TRBV28, the J call TRBJ2-7; D is tentatively TRBD1 or TRBD2 (6 bases each). CDR3 nucleotide sequence: TGTGCCAGCAGCCAGGTTAGGGGGAGGTCCTACGAGCAGTACTTC. As protein: CASSQVRGRSYEQYF.